Listed below are T cell receptor beta chains from one sample, sequenced in a study of T cell responses to AZD1222 COVID-19 vaccine. Assay used: immunoSEQ multiplex PCR; TCRdb lists only in-frame clones, some missing. Of 150,000 or so clones in the sample, over 90% are singletons; the top ten hold 5% to 6.5%. The sequences come from peripheral blood, collected on day 0 of AZD1222 vaccination. All receptors derive from an adult in good health. The CDR3 runs from the conserved cysteine through the conserved F or W. A D gene is named only where the DNA matches it firmly. Rows give clone size only sometimes, using once, few, many, or a class for an expanded clone.

d_call clone_size j_call v_call cdr3_aa cdr3_nt
TRBD2 . TRBJ2-5 TRBV6-4 CASRETSGWGETQYF TGTGCCAGCAGGGAGACTAGCGGTTGGGGGGAGACCCAGTACTTC
TRBD2 few TRBJ2-3 TRBV3-1/TRBV3-2 CASSDQLAGEIGTDTQYF TGTGCCAGCAGCGACCAACTAGCGGGAGAGATAGGCACAGATACGCAGTATTTT
. once TRBJ1-1 TRBV30 CAWEGGETEAFF TGTGCCTGGGAAGGGGGTGAGACTGAAGCTTTCTTT
. . TRBJ2-3 TRBV4-2 CASSQASGSPDTQYF TGTGCCAGCAGCCAAGCATCGGGAAGCCCAGATACGCAGTATTTT
TRBD2 . TRBJ2-5 TRBV6-4 CASSDSTSGRAETQYF TGTGCCAGCAGTGACTCGACTAGCGGGAGGGCGGAGACCCAGTACTTC
. . TRBJ1-1 TRBV27 CASSLQGWENTEAFF TGTGCCAGCAGTTTACAGGGATGGGAGAACACTGAAGCTTTCTTT
. . TRBJ1-2 TRBV18 CASSPPGGRGYTF TGTGCCAGCTCACCACCTGGGGGTCGGGGCTACACCTTC
. . TRBJ1-1 TRBV29-1 CSVDKGGTEAFF TGCAGCGTTGACAAGGGTGGGACTGAAGCTTTCTTT
. . TRBJ2-1 TRBV7-9 CASSLVSDEQFF TGTGCCAGCAGCTTAGTCAGTGATGAGCAGTTCTTC
. . TRBJ1-1 TRBV6-5 CASRGTGRTEAFF TGTGCCAGCAGGGGGACCGGTAGAACTGAAGCTTTCTTT
. few TRBJ2-1 TRBV19 CASSMTGVDNNYNEQFF TGTGCCAGTAGTATGACAGGAGTAGACAACAACTACAATGAGCAGTTCTTC
. once TRBJ2-2 TRBV7-9 CASSPRVLRGTGELFF TGTGCCAGCAGTCCCAGGGTTCTGAGAGGCACCGGGGAGCTGTTTTTT
. . TRBJ1-1 TRBV5-4 CASSAKNTEAFF TGTGCCAGCAGCGCGAAGAACACTGAAGCTTTCTTT
TRBD1 . TRBJ1-4 TRBV27 CASSLRGSGTGNEKLFF TGTGCCAGCAGTTTACGTGGCTCCGGGACAGGGAATGAAAAACTGTTTTTT
TRBD1 . TRBJ1-4 TRBV6-6 CASIFTGDSGEKLFF TGTGCCAGCATCTTTACAGGGGACTCAGGTGAAAAACTGTTTTTT
. . TRBJ1-2 TRBV7-8 CASSSMTINYGYTF TGTGCCAGCAGCTCGATGACAATTAACTATGGCTACACCTTC
. once TRBJ1-6 TRBV2 CASRDENGSPLHF TGTGCCAGCAGGGACGAAAATGGTTCACCCCTCCACTTT
TRBD2 . TRBJ2-1 TRBV28 CASSLGREGPGEQFF TGTGCCAGCAGTCTAGGAAGGGAGGGCCCAGGGGAGCAGTTCTTC
. . TRBJ1-6 TRBV28 CASSFGDRINSPLHF TGTGCCAGCAGTTTCGGAGACAGGATTAATTCACCCCTCCACTTT
. . TRBJ1-4 TRBV11-2 CASSPTGTVNEKLFF TGTGCCAGCAGCCCGACCGGGACGGTTAATGAAAAACTGTTTTTT
TRBD2 once TRBJ2-3 TRBV28 CASSSTLAGVADTQYF TGTGCCAGCAGTTCGACACTAGCGGGAGTGGCAGATACGCAGTATTTT
TRBD1 . TRBJ1-2 TRBV5-1 CASSLTQGVNYGYTF TGCGCCAGCAGCTTAACACAGGGGGTGAACTATGGCTACACCTTC
TRBD1 . TRBJ1-3 TRBV19 CASSDGTGDSGNTIYF TGTGCCAGTAGTGACGGGACAGGAGACTCTGGAAACACCATATATTTT
. . TRBJ1-1 TRBV7-7 CASSSYIDTKNTEAFF TGTGCTAGCAGCTCGTACATTGACACAAAGAACACTGAAGCTTTCTTT
TRBD2 . TRBJ2-7 TRBV3-1/TRBV3-2 CASSQVAGDYEQYF TGTGCCAGCAGCCAAGTCGCGGGAGATTACGAGCAGTACTTC
. . TRBJ2-2 TRBV19 CASSIGSGELFF TGTGCCAGTAGTATCGGGTCCGGGGAGCTGTTTTTT
. . TRBJ1-2 TRBV7-2 CASSLGNLYGYTF TGTGCCAGCAGCTTAGGCAATCTTTATGGCTACACCTTC
. . TRBJ1-6 TRBV19 CASSPAVGSYNSPLHF TGTGCCAGTAGTCCAGCGGTGGGCTCCTATAATTCACCCCTCCACTTT
. . TRBJ1-4 TRBV28 CASSLGATNEKLFF TGTGCCAGCAGTTTGGGTGCAACTAATGAAAAACTGTTTTTT
. few TRBJ2-3 TRBV5-1 CASTRDSSDTQYF TGCGCCAGCACGCGGGACAGCTCGGATACGCAGTATTTT
. . TRBJ2-3 TRBV6-5 CASIPTRGDTQYF TGTGCCAGCATCCCGACCCGCGGAGATACGCAGTATTTT
TRBD2 . TRBJ2-7 TRBV7-3 CASSPGLAGENEQYF TGTGCCAGCAGCCCAGGACTAGCGGGAGAGAACGAGCAGTACTTC
. . TRBJ2-2 TRBV6-5 CASSYIPANTGELFF TGTGCCAGCAGTTACATACCTGCTAACACCGGGGAGCTGTTTTTT
TRBD2 . TRBJ2-7 TRBV3-1/TRBV3-2 CASSLGSGRNTEQYF TGTGCCAGCAGCCTGGGAAGCGGGAGGAACACCGAGCAGTACTTC
TRBD2 . TRBJ2-2 TRBV19 CASNSGMNTGELFF TGTGCCAGTAACAGCGGGATGAACACCGGGGAGCTGTTTTTT
. . TRBJ2-1 TRBV7-8 CASSPQRGDNEQFF TGTGCCAGCAGCCCCCAGAGGGGAGACAATGAGCAGTTCTTC
TRBD1 . TRBJ2-7 TRBV30 CACKPTGGAAHEQYF TGTGCCTGTAAACCCACAGGGGGCGCGGCCCACGAGCAGTACTTC
TRBD2 . TRBJ2-3 TRBV18 CASSPRGPAGGYADTQYF TGTGCCAGCTCACCAAGAGGACCGGCGGGAGGGTACGCAGATACGCAGTATTTT
. once TRBJ1-5 TRBV6-5 CASSTRGRQPQHF TGTGCCAGCAGTACCAGGGGAAGGCAGCCCCAGCATTTT
. . TRBJ2-5 TRBV11-3 CASSKGGETQYF TGTGCCAGCAGCAAAGGGGGAGAGACCCAGTACTTC
. . TRBJ1-2 TRBV6-4 CASRKGLNYGYTF TGTGCCAGCCGTAAGGGACTTAACTATGGCTACACCTTC
TRBD2 . TRBJ2-3 TRBV27 CASSFASGTTDTQYF TGTGCCAGCAGTTTTGCTAGCGGTACCACAGATACGCAGTATTTT
. . TRBJ2-2 TRBV18 CASSPYPATNTGELFF TGTGCCAGCTCGCCCTACCCGGCGACGAACACCGGGGAGCTGTTTTTT
. . TRBJ2-7 TRBV5-4 CASSLDRRSSTYEQYF TGTGCCAGCAGCTTGGATCGGCGAAGTTCAACCTACGAGCAGTACTTC
TRBD2 once TRBJ2-6 TRBV3-1/TRBV3-2 CASSQVLLAGAAGANVLTF TGTGCCAGCAGCCAAGTTCTCCTAGCGGGAGCGGCTGGGGCCAACGTCCTGACTTTC
TRBD2 . TRBJ2-1 TRBV5-1 CASSRRREYNEQFF TGCGCCAGCAGCCGCCGGCGGGAGTACAATGAGCAGTTCTTC
. . TRBJ1-4 TRBV7-9 CASSPRTGNEKLFF TGTGCCAGCAGCCCAAGGACGGGAAATGAAAAACTGTTTTTT
TRBD1 . TRBJ2-3 TRBV2 CASSTTGGTDTQYF TGTGCCAGCAGTACCACAGGGGGCACAGATACGCAGTATTTT
. . TRBJ1-1 TRBV5-1 CASSPGDPSTEAFF TGCGCCAGCAGCCCAGGCGACCCCTCCACTGAAGCTTTCTTT
. . TRBJ1-2 TRBV15 CATSRDLQGLGYTF TGTGCCACCAGCAGAGATCTTCAGGGGTTAGGCTACACCTTC
. . TRBJ1-2 TRBV5-5 CASSQTDYYGYTF TGTGCCAGCAGCCAGACGGACTACTATGGCTACACCTTC
. . TRBJ2-7 TRBV3-1/TRBV3-2 CASSQDDSGYGSSYEQYF TGTGCCAGCAGCCAAGATGATTCGGGGTACGGGAGTAGCTACGAGCAGTACTTC
. . TRBJ2-5 TRBV7-2 CASSLEGGQTQYF TGTGCCAGCAGCTTAGAAGGGGGTCAGACCCAGTACTTC
TRBD1 . TRBJ1-4 TRBV6-1 CASSDQQTGTENEKLFF TGTGCCAGCAGTGATCAACAGACCGGGACAGAGAATGAAAAACTGTTTTTT
TRBD1 . TRBJ2-3 TRBV12-5 CASGLETGLDTQYF TGTGCTAGTGGTTTGGAGACAGGGTTAGATACGCAGTATTTT
. . TRBJ2-7 TRBV19 CASSIIGGAEQYF TGTGCCAGTAGTATTATCGGCGGTGCCGAGCAGTACTTC